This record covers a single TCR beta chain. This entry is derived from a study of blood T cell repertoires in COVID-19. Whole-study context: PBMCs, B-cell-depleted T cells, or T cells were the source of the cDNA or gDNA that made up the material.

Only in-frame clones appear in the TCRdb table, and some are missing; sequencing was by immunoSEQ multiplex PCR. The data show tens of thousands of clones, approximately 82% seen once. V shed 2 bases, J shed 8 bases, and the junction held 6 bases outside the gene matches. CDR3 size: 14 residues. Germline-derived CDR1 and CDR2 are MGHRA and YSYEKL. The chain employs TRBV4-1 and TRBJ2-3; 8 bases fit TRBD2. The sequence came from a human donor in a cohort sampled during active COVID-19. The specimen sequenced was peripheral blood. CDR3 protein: CASSQSGGPPTQYF. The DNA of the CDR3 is TGCGCCAGCAGCCAATCGGGGGGGCCCCCTACGCAGTATTTT.